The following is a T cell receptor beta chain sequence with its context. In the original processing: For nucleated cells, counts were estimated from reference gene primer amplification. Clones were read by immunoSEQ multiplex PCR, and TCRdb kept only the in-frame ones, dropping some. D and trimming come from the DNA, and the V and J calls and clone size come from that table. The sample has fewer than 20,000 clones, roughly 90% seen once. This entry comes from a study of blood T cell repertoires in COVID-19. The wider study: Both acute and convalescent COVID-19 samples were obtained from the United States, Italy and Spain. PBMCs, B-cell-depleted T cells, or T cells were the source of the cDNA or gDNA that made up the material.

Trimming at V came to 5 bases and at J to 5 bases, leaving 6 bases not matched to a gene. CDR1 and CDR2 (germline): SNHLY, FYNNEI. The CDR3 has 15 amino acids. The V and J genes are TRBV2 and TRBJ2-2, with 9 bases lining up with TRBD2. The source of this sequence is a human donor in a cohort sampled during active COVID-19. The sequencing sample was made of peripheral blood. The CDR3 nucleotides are TGTGCCAGCAGTTCTATTAGCGGGAGAACCGGGGAGCTGTTTTTT. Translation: CASSSISGRTGELFF.